This T cell receptor (beta chain) comes out of a study of response to subunit inactivated influenza vaccine. TCRdb ran MiXCR on the RT-PCR reads and lists one entry per CDR3 protein. In the table there are 500,000 or so distinct CDR3 sequences, approximately 15% of which are singletons. This CDR3 region has 17 residues. V trimming: 6 bases; J trimming: 2 bases; junction bases outside the gene matches: 12. Germline-derived CDR1 and CDR2 are MNHNS and SASEGT. The sample consisted of CD4+ T cells sorted from PBMCs, taken 23 months after vaccination. V and J are TRBV6-1 and TRBJ2-3, with 9 bases that match TRBD1. The sequence was obtained from a man aged 45 to 70 who received an inactivated influenza vaccine. In DNA, the CDR3 is TGTGCCAGCAGGACGGGGTACGGGACAGGGTACACAGATACGCAGTATTTT. Its protein product is CASRTGYGTGYTDTQYF.